The source of this T cell receptor beta chain is a study of cytomegalovirus exposure and HLA in healthy donors (TCRdb year 2017). A note on the overall study: An earlier analysis of approximately 640 of the donors reported approximately 290 Gb of sequence data and approximately 110 million unique TCR beta sequences from around 200 million T cells. Along with the approximately 650-subject first cohort, a separate validation cohort of roughly 110 different subjects was used. An early release covering some 640 HLA-typed donors comprised 250 to 350 gigabases of sequencing data and some 79 million unique TCR sequences. A later analysis re-analyzed previously published TCR beta repertoires from 500 to 700 donors and added high-resolution HLA genotyping to study TCR occurrence patterns. In the later analysis, no new phenotypic data were used to find candidate immune exposures; instead, reliance was placed on TCR beta sequences and their occurrence across donors. Typing coverage varied by locus: roughly 620-630 donors for A, B, C, DRB1 and DQB1; roughly 500 for DQA1; approximately 570 for DPA1; approximately 450 for DPB1. About five DR-DQ haplotypes were treated as single units for association and clustering because of strong linkage in the cohort. Every repertoire in the discovery cohort had been generated on one and the same sequencing platform. Class I and class II HLA loci were covered by the typing at four-digit resolution. A later genetic analysis used genome-wide SNP genotypes for about 60% of the roughly 700 donors, treating that subset as a discovery cohort. Among the 398 genotyped donors, approximately 82% belonged to the genetic ancestry cluster associated with self-reported Caucasian donors. The aim of the study was to test whether cataloging public T cell receptors could identify signatures of past pathogen exposure. Donor age, sex, ethnicity and CMV serostatus were collected together with the repertoire data. High-throughput TCR immunosequencing, statistical association of individual TCRs with disease status, and machine learning were combined to predict cytomegalovirus infection status. The study used immunosequencing to profile the T cell repertoires of 600 to 850 subjects and linked those repertoires to cytomegalovirus serostatus. Among roughly 400 genotyped donors of the cohort, an average of roughly 230,000 unique TCR beta nucleotide sequences was sequenced per donor, of which about 18% were non-productive. To decide whether each TCR beta V gene segment behaved as functional or pseudogenic, an earlier analysis of 587 of the donors relied on high-throughput TCR beta sequencing.

The cohort consisted of approximately 690 healthy bone marrow donors. At the time of sampling, all cohort members were nominally healthy, though unrecorded immune exposures were likely present. The donor was CMV seropositive and was included in the group of 250 to 300 seropositive cohort members. Every donor gave a peripheral blood sample, and the peripheral blood mononuclear cells from that sample were used for TCR beta sequencing. The Qiagen DNeasy Blood Extraction Kit was used to extract genomic DNA from the blood cell samples. As concerns this clone: Its specific antigen is unknown. Per-nucleotide qualities are absent, and no much larger clonotype sits a single base away.

Libraries were made using the immunoSEQ multiplex PCR assay. A mixture of 60 forward primers for TCR Vbeta segments and 13 reverse primers for TCR Jbeta segments was used in the multiplex PCR. The CDR3 region of rearranged TCR beta genes was amplified from genomic DNA by a multiplex PCR assay. Amplified TCR beta libraries were sequenced as 87-base-pair reads on the Illumina HiSeq System. As for how the authors treated the data: Across the roughly 700 repertoires, a later analysis counted approximately 83 million unique TCR beta chains, some 11 million of which were shared by at least two donors. To remove PCR and sequencing errors, raw reads were error-corrected and collapsed into unique sequences using a nearest-neighbor algorithm that merged closely related sequences. V, D and J gene segments were assigned by aligning CDR3 sequences to IMGT reference sequences. For a sequence to be retained, a match of at least six nucleotides to both a V gene segment and a J gene segment was required. A rearrangement was called productive if the CDR3 had no stop codons and remained in frame with V and J, and every other rearrangement was called non-productive. CDR3 was defined according to IMGT convention as the region running from the second conserved V-encoded cysteine to the conserved J-encoded phenylalanine. The earlier analysis of 450 to 750 of the donors excluded any sequence lacking an unambiguous match to a single V gene segment. In an earlier analysis of approximately 610 of the donors, V segments were called functional above 56.7% productive rearrangements and were called segregating when the between-donor standard deviation exceeded 5%. To diagnose cytomegalovirus status from the catalog of TCR beta chain sequences, a statistical classification framework was built. A later analysis assigned V and J genes by comparing TCR nucleotide sequences with IMGT/GENE-DB human TR gene sequences. A later analysis assigned CDR3 sequences and most-parsimonious VDJ recombination scenarios with the TCRdist pipeline. In a later analysis, each TCR beta chain was defined by its CDR3 amino acid sequence together with its V-gene family, and reads lacking a unique V-gene family were excluded. In a later analysis, 500 to 700 highly shared, low-generation-probability nucleotide sequences were removed to address suspected cross-contamination and a sequencing artifact. In a later analysis, a clonal expansion index was calculated for each public chain from normalized within-repertoire ranks of inferred template counts. A later analysis computed generation probabilities with a VDJ recombination model fitted to out-of-frame rearrangements, and checked the results against IGoR. In a later analysis, hypergeometric tests were used to score TCR-TCR, TCR-HLA and TCR-CMV co-occurrence, with a repertoire-size bias correction applied to TCR pairs. False discovery rates were estimated in a later analysis by permuting HLA or CMV assignments 20 times. In a later analysis, co-occurring TCRs were grouped using DBSCAN, and TCRdist sequence similarity was added for clustering within HLA-allele-positive subsets. Co-occurrence clustering excluded repertoires with fewer than 30,000 or more than 120,000 public chains, plus five with anomalous nucleotide sharing. Imported from immuneACCESS, the table was reduced by TCRdb to in-frame sequences with V and J called. These copies leave out some clones; in studies compared against another copy, an unresolved V gene accounts for under half, and the cause of the remainder is not known. V, J and clone size are taken as reported in that table, and D and trimming were inferred from the DNA itself. The sample yields some 100,000 clones; 81% were counted once. The ten biggest clones cover about 1.2% of the sample.

General conclusions and limits of the study: The study listed over 150 TCR beta chains as associated with cytomegalovirus. In vitro tests confirmed that a few of the cytomegalovirus-associated TCR beta chains recognize cytomegalovirus antigens. Presence/absence analyses assumed roughly uniform sequencing depth across donors, an assumption that may not hold. An association between a missense DCLRE1C variant and V-gene and J-gene trimming of TCR beta chains was found in a later genetic analysis and replicated in an independent cohort. CMV serostatus was the only immune exposure information available for the cohort. An earlier analysis of 587 of the donors showed that most TCR beta V segments appeared in productive rearrangements either about 87% or about 30% of the time, which broadly matched IMGT annotations. Across donors, most TCR sequences were observed very rarely, whereas some public TCRs were present in many individuals. Because counts were too low, about 18 rarely observed V segments, including chromosome 9 orphons, were left out of the earlier analysis of approximately 500 of the donors. In a later analysis, most CMV-associated TCR beta chains were found to appear HLA-restricted, with HLA associations seemingly driven largely by CMV exposure. A cluster of highly shared sequence variants was judged likely to represent a technical artifact of the sequencing pipeline. The 87-base-pair reads could not distinguish some IMGT-functional V segments, including TRBV6-2 and TRBV6-3, so those segments were excluded. The classifier was reported to diagnose cytomegalovirus status with high specificity and sensitivity in both the original and validation cohorts. A further reported finding was that TCR beta sequences accurately predicted the HLA-A and HLA-B alleles for most subjects in the first cohort. Compared with the roughly 670-donor mean, donors in an Asian-associated ancestry cluster had fewer N-insertions in productive TCRs, according to a later genetic analysis. According to a later analysis, parvovirus B19, influenza, CMV and Epstein-Barr virus appeared linked to several top co-occurrence clusters. A later analysis associated about 17,000 TCR beta sequences with specific HLA alleles at a false discovery rate of 0.05. It was suggested by the authors that the approach could potentially be generalized to other disease states and immunological phenotypes. Only TCR beta chains were sequenced in this cohort, and the absence of alpha or paired-chain data limited detectable features. Correlated functional status among segregating V segments might reflect linkage disequilibrium, but an unknown experimental factor could not be ruled out. A later analysis found that HLA-associated TCR beta chains were more clonally expanded and had lower generation probabilities than equally common non-associated chains. Because some donors lacked HLA typing at each locus, the association tests relied only on the typed subset. Strong co-occurrence of HLA alleles, especially DR and DQ, made assigning TCR associations to individual alleles difficult. According to a later analysis, TCR association rates differed among HLA loci, with DRB1 alleles showing the most associated TCRs and HLA-C alleles showing the fewest.

Deletion took 5 bases off V and 4 bases off J, with a span of 21 bases between the germline ends. The CDR1 and CDR2 encoded by the germline V gene (reference sequence) are PRHDT and FYEKMQ. From the cysteine through the phenylalanine, the CDR3 covers 16 amino acids. Only CDR3 DNA remains: 48 bases, in frame from the first base. Source material: PBMCs. The rearranged segments are TRBV13 and TRBJ2-7, with TRBD2 as a weak D call on 6 bases. This sequence was found in a girl aged 2 to 9 in good health and CMV-seropositive. Here is the DNA: TGTGCCAGCAGCCTCGGAAGTAGCGGTCGCACGTACGAGCAGTACTTC. This gives the protein CASSLGSSGRTYEQYF. Reference TRBV13 and TRBJ2-7 genes cover what lies past the CDR3, so the full variable domain is AAGVIQSPRHLIKEKRETATLKCYPIPRHDTVYWYQQGPGQDPQFLISFYEKMQSDKGSIPDRFSAQQFSDYHSELNMSSLELGDSALYFCASSLGSSGRTYEQYFGPGTRLTVT.